These T cell receptor beta chains were read from a single sample in a study of T cell responses to AZD1222 COVID-19 vaccine. TCRdb keeps only in-frame clones here, not all; method: immunoSEQ multiplex PCR. The profile shows 150,000 to 200,000 clones, 80% to 95% of them singletons. This sample comprised peripheral blood, obtained 28 days after the second AZD1222 dose. These receptor sequences come from an adult who received the AZD1222 COVID-19 vaccine. Each CDR3 is given with its conserved first and last residue. Fields, in order: D gene, clone size, V gene, J gene, CDR3 DNA, CDR3 protein. D genes are given only for firm matches. Expanded clones are given a class, and other clones once, few, many or no size at all.

d_gene: .
abundance: .
v_gene: TRBV27
j_gene: TRBJ2-7
CDR3nt: TGTGCCAGCAGTTTAGGGGTTGGGGCAGGGTTTGAGCAGTACTTC
CDR3aa: CASSLGVGAGFEQYF

d_gene: .
abundance: .
v_gene: TRBV28
j_gene: TRBJ1-2
CDR3nt: TGTGCCAGCAGACGCGGGGTTGAAGGCTACACCTTC
CDR3aa: CASRRGVEGYTF

d_gene: TRBD1
abundance: .
v_gene: TRBV28
j_gene: TRBJ2-1
CDR3nt: TGTGCCAGCAGTTTAGGGGGGACAGGGTCCGATAGTGAGTTCTTC
CDR3aa: CASSLGGTGSDSEFF

d_gene: TRBD2
abundance: few
v_gene: TRBV7-2
j_gene: TRBJ2-1
CDR3nt: TGTGCCAGCAGCTTCACTAGCGGATACAATGAGCAGTTCTTC
CDR3aa: CASSFTSGYNEQFF

d_gene: .
abundance: .
v_gene: TRBV3-1/TRBV3-2
j_gene: TRBJ1-2
CDR3nt: TGTGCCAGCAGCCCCCCCCGGGGTGTCTATGGCTACACCTTC
CDR3aa: CASSPPRGVYGYTF

d_gene: .
abundance: .
v_gene: TRBV3-1/TRBV3-2
j_gene: TRBJ2-2
CDR3nt: TGTGCCAGCAGCCAACTAAGATTGTTCCCAAGAGGGGGGGAGCTGTTTTTT
CDR3aa: CASSQLRLFPRGGELFF

d_gene: .
abundance: .
v_gene: TRBV6-5
j_gene: TRBJ2-7
CDR3nt: TGTGCCAGCAGTTACTCATTCGGACCCTCCTACGAGCAGTACTTC
CDR3aa: CASSYSFGPSYEQYF

d_gene: .
abundance: once
v_gene: TRBV7-2
j_gene: TRBJ2-2
CDR3nt: TGTGCCAGCAGCCTACATGGGCCCCCGGTGACCGGGGAGCTGTTTTTT
CDR3aa: CASSLHGPPVTGELFF

d_gene: .
abundance: .
v_gene: TRBV28
j_gene: TRBJ2-3
CDR3nt: TGTGCCAGCAGTTTCCGCATTCGGCGACCTACAGATACGCAGTATTTT
CDR3aa: CASSFRIRRPTDTQYF

d_gene: TRBD1
abundance: .
v_gene: TRBV28
j_gene: TRBJ2-3
CDR3nt: TGTGCCAGCAGTTCCCCCGGGACAGGGACAGATACGCAGTATTTT
CDR3aa: CASSSPGTGTDTQYF

d_gene: .
abundance: .
v_gene: TRBV6-6
j_gene: TRBJ1-2
CDR3nt: TGTGCCAGCAGGGGGGGAGCGGAGGGCTACACCTTC
CDR3aa: CASRGGAEGYTF

d_gene: .
abundance: .
v_gene: TRBV28
j_gene: TRBJ1-2
CDR3nt: TGTGCCAGCAGTTGGGCACTCTCGGGACTCGGGGGTGGCTACACCTTC
CDR3aa: CASSWALSGLGGGYTF

d_gene: TRBD1
abundance: .
v_gene: TRBV7-9
j_gene: TRBJ1-5
CDR3nt: TGTGCCAGCAGCTCCTCGACAGGGGAGGGGAGGCAGCCCCAGCATTTT
CDR3aa: CASSSSTGEGRQPQHF

d_gene: .
abundance: once
v_gene: TRBV28
j_gene: TRBJ1-5
CDR3nt: TGTGCCAGCACGGAGGGGAGGAGGGGCGCCAATCAGCCCCAGCATTTT
CDR3aa: CASTEGRRGANQPQHF

d_gene: TRBD1
abundance: once
v_gene: TRBV7-6
j_gene: TRBJ1-3
CDR3nt: TGTGCCAGCAGCCTGGGACAGAGCCCACCGAGGGGTGGAAACACCATATATTTT
CDR3aa: CASSLGQSPPRGGNTIYF

d_gene: .
abundance: .
v_gene: TRBV4-2
j_gene: TRBJ1-2
CDR3nt: TGTGCCAGCAGCCAAGGCGATTGGGGGGATGGCTACACCTTC
CDR3aa: CASSQGDWGDGYTF

d_gene: .
abundance: .
v_gene: TRBV19
j_gene: TRBJ2-6
CDR3nt: TGTGCCAGTAGTATCAGGGTAAGGGACTCTGGGGCCGACGTCCTGACTTTC
CDR3aa: CASSIRVRDSGADVLTF

d_gene: TRBD2
abundance: .
v_gene: TRBV12-3/TRBV12-4
j_gene: TRBJ2-1
CDR3nt: TGTGCCAGCCTCCCTTCCGGGGGGATCGATCGGGTCTTC
CDR3aa: CASLPSGGIDRVF

d_gene: TRBD1
abundance: .
v_gene: TRBV25-1
j_gene: TRBJ2-1
CDR3nt: TGTGCCAGCAGTGAGAGGACAGGGGGAAATGAGCAGTTCTTC
CDR3aa: CASSERTGGNEQFF

d_gene: TRBD1
abundance: .
v_gene: TRBV11-3
j_gene: TRBJ1-1
CDR3nt: TGTGCCAGCAGCCCCACAGGGGTCAAGCCTGAAGCTTTCTTT
CDR3aa: CASSPTGVKPEAFF

d_gene: .
abundance: .
v_gene: TRBV11-3
j_gene: TRBJ2-3
CDR3nt: TGTGCCAGCAAGGGGGAAATCGGAACGCAGTATTTT
CDR3aa: CASKGEIGTQYF

d_gene: .
abundance: .
v_gene: TRBV28
j_gene: TRBJ1-5
CDR3nt: TGTGCCAGCAGTTCACAAATGGGGTACAATCAGCCCCAGCATTTT
CDR3aa: CASSSQMGYNQPQHF

d_gene: .
abundance: .
v_gene: TRBV19
j_gene: TRBJ2-1
CDR3nt: TGTGCCAGTAGTATAAAGGTCAATGAGCAGTTCTTC
CDR3aa: CASSIKVNEQFF

d_gene: .
abundance: .
v_gene: TRBV6-5
j_gene: TRBJ1-1
CDR3nt: TGTGCCAGCAGTTACGAGCCGGGCACTGAAGCTTTCTTT
CDR3aa: CASSYEPGTEAFF

d_gene: .
abundance: .
v_gene: TRBV5-1
j_gene: TRBJ1-2
CDR3nt: TGCGCCAGCAGCTGGGGGGCCAGGGCTGGCTACACCTTC
CDR3aa: CASSWGARAGYTF

d_gene: .
abundance: .
v_gene: TRBV6-5
j_gene: TRBJ2-1
CDR3nt: TGTGCCAGCAGTTACGGGCAGGGTTTTGAGCAGTTCTTC
CDR3aa: CASSYGQGFEQFF

d_gene: .
abundance: .
v_gene: TRBV9
j_gene: TRBJ2-5
CDR3nt: TGTGCCAGCAGCGTAGCTACGGGGGAGACCCAGTACTTC
CDR3aa: CASSVATGETQYF

d_gene: .
abundance: once
v_gene: TRBV7-3
j_gene: TRBJ2-5
CDR3nt: TGTGCCAGCAGCTTAAGTCTCAGGACCGTCCAAGAGACCCAGTACTTC
CDR3aa: CASSLSLRTVQETQYF

d_gene: .
abundance: .
v_gene: TRBV6-5
j_gene: TRBJ2-1
CDR3nt: TGTGCCAGCAGGGCACAATTACAGGGTCATGAGCAGTTCTTC
CDR3aa: CASRAQLQGHEQFF

d_gene: .
abundance: .
v_gene: TRBV27
j_gene: TRBJ2-7
CDR3nt: TGTGCCAGCAGTTTATTAGGAGTGGGGTACGAGCAGTACTTC
CDR3aa: CASSLLGVGYEQYF

d_gene: TRBD1
abundance: .
v_gene: TRBV11-3
j_gene: TRBJ2-7
CDR3nt: TGTGCCAGCAGTCACCGCAGACAGGGCAGTTCCTACGAGCAGTACTTC
CDR3aa: CASSHRRQGSSYEQYF

d_gene: .
abundance: .
v_gene: TRBV30
j_gene: TRBJ1-1
CDR3nt: TGTGCCTGGAGGGGGCGCGCCCCAAGGGAAACTGAAGCTTTCTTT
CDR3aa: CAWRGRAPRETEAFF

d_gene: TRBD1
abundance: .
v_gene: TRBV5-4
j_gene: TRBJ2-5
CDR3nt: TGTGCCAGCAGCTTGGGGGACAGAGAGACCCAGTACTTC
CDR3aa: CASSLGDRETQYF

d_gene: TRBD2
abundance: .
v_gene: TRBV7-3
j_gene: TRBJ2-1
CDR3nt: TGTGCCAGCAGCTTAATAGCGGGAGGGAATGAGCAGTTCTTC
CDR3aa: CASSLIAGGNEQFF

d_gene: .
abundance: .
v_gene: TRBV6-6
j_gene: TRBJ2-1
CDR3nt: TGTGCCAGCAGTTACCGGACAACCCATTTGAATGAGCAGTTCTTC
CDR3aa: CASSYRTTHLNEQFF

d_gene: .
abundance: .
v_gene: TRBV18
j_gene: TRBJ1-1
CDR3nt: TGTGCCAGCTCATCCCTCAGGGAGGGGGTAACTTTCTTT
CDR3aa: CASSSLREGVTFF

d_gene: .
abundance: .
v_gene: TRBV24-1
j_gene: TRBJ2-4
CDR3nt: TGTGCCACCAGTGATTTGGATGGCGGGACAAAGTACTTC
CDR3aa: CATSDLDGGTKYF

d_gene: TRBD1
abundance: .
v_gene: TRBV28
j_gene: TRBJ1-1
CDR3nt: TGTGCCACGATTACACAGGGACAGTGGACTGAAGCTTTCTTT
CDR3aa: CATITQGQWTEAFF

d_gene: .
abundance: .
v_gene: TRBV5-1
j_gene: TRBJ1-6
CDR3nt: TGCGCCAGCAGCTTGGTACCGGACAGTGTCAATTCACCCCTCCACTTT
CDR3aa: CASSLVPDSVNSPLHF

d_gene: TRBD2
abundance: few
v_gene: TRBV27
j_gene: TRBJ2-7
CDR3nt: TGTGCCAGCAGGGGGCTTAGCGGGAGGGATGTCTACGAGCAGTACTTC
CDR3aa: CASRGLSGRDVYEQYF

d_gene: TRBD1
abundance: .
v_gene: TRBV5-6
j_gene: TRBJ1-5
CDR3nt: TGTGCCAGCAGCTGGGGGACAGCCAATCAGCCCCAGCATTTT
CDR3aa: CASSWGTANQPQHF

d_gene: .
abundance: .
v_gene: TRBV6-5
j_gene: TRBJ1-2
CDR3nt: TGTGCCAGCAGTTACTCGATGTGGGACTTAGGCTACACCTTC
CDR3aa: CASSYSMWDLGYTF

d_gene: .
abundance: .
v_gene: TRBV5-4
j_gene: TRBJ1-5
CDR3nt: TGTGCCAGCAGTCTCGAAGGCCACAATCAGCCCCAGCATTTT
CDR3aa: CASSLEGHNQPQHF

d_gene: TRBD2
abundance: .
v_gene: TRBV3-1/TRBV3-2
j_gene: TRBJ2-1
CDR3nt: TGTGCCAGCAGCCAAGGAGTTTTACGGCTAGCGGGAAATGAGCAGTTCTTC
CDR3aa: CASSQGVLRLAGNEQFF

d_gene: TRBD2
abundance: .
v_gene: TRBV7-2
j_gene: TRBJ2-1
CDR3nt: TGTGCCAGCAGCCACGGACCGGGACTAGCGGGAGCCGATGAGCAGTTCTTC
CDR3aa: CASSHGPGLAGADEQFF

d_gene: .
abundance: .
v_gene: TRBV27
j_gene: TRBJ2-2
CDR3nt: TGTGCCAGCAGTTCTGATGGGGGCAGAACCGGGGAGCTGTTTTTT
CDR3aa: CASSSDGGRTGELFF

d_gene: .
abundance: .
v_gene: TRBV9
j_gene: TRBJ2-6
CDR3nt: TGTGCCAGCAGCGGGAGAAACCTTGGGGCCAACGTCCTGACTTTC
CDR3aa: CASSGRNLGANVLTF

d_gene: .
abundance: .
v_gene: TRBV7-9
j_gene: TRBJ1-1
CDR3nt: TGTGCCAGCAGCCCCCGGACGAGAACTGAAGCTTTCTTT
CDR3aa: CASSPRTRTEAFF

d_gene: .
abundance: .
v_gene: TRBV12-5
j_gene: TRBJ1-6
CDR3nt: TGTGCTAGTGGCCGGACAGATAATTCACCCCTCCACTTT
CDR3aa: CASGRTDNSPLHF

d_gene: .
abundance: .
v_gene: TRBV24-1
j_gene: TRBJ2-7
CDR3nt: TGTGCCACCAGTGATTTGGCGAGTAACGAGCAGTACTTC
CDR3aa: CATSDLASNEQYF

d_gene: .
abundance: .
v_gene: TRBV5-3
j_gene: TRBJ1-2
CDR3nt: TGTGCCACGCAAGGTGACTATGGCTACACCTTC
CDR3aa: CATQGDYGYTF

d_gene: TRBD2
abundance: .
v_gene: TRBV27
j_gene: TRBJ2-5
CDR3nt: TGTGCCAGCAGTTCCCCCCGAACTAGCGGGAAAGAGACCCAGTACTTC
CDR3aa: CASSSPRTSGKETQYF

d_gene: .
abundance: .
v_gene: TRBV20-1
j_gene: TRBJ2-7
CDR3nt: TGCAGTGCTAGCATCGCCAGCGAGCAGTACTTC
CDR3aa: CSASIASEQYF

d_gene: .
abundance: .
v_gene: TRBV29-1
j_gene: TRBJ2-3
CDR3nt: TGCAGCGTTGTTTCCACAGGGCCAGATACGCAGTATTTT
CDR3aa: CSVVSTGPDTQYF

d_gene: .
abundance: .
v_gene: TRBV4-1
j_gene: TRBJ2-4
CDR3nt: TGCGCCAGCAGCCAAGAAGGGCCGGGACACGAGTTAGGTTTTACCAAAAACATTCAGTACTTC
CDR3aa: CASSQEGPGHELGFTKNIQYF

d_gene: TRBD1
abundance: .
v_gene: TRBV11-3
j_gene: TRBJ2-7
CDR3nt: TGTGCCAGCAGCCGGACAGGGTACGAGCAGTACTTC
CDR3aa: CASSRTGYEQYF

d_gene: .
abundance: once
v_gene: TRBV7-2
j_gene: TRBJ1-6
CDR3nt: TGTGCCAGCAGCTTAGTAGGAGGGGATCGATCACCCCTCCACTTT
CDR3aa: CASSLVGGDRSPLHF

d_gene: .
abundance: .
v_gene: TRBV29-1
j_gene: TRBJ2-1
CDR3nt: TGCAGCGTCGCCCTGGAATATGAGCAGTTCTTC
CDR3aa: CSVALEYEQFF

d_gene: .
abundance: once
v_gene: TRBV19
j_gene: TRBJ2-4
CDR3nt: TGTGCCAGTAGTATCTCAGGAATGGGAAACATTCAGTACTTC
CDR3aa: CASSISGMGNIQYF

d_gene: .
abundance: .
v_gene: TRBV28
j_gene: TRBJ2-7
CDR3nt: TGTGCCAGCAGCCTTAAGAGGCGGTCCTCCTACGAGCAGTACTTC
CDR3aa: CASSLKRRSSYEQYF